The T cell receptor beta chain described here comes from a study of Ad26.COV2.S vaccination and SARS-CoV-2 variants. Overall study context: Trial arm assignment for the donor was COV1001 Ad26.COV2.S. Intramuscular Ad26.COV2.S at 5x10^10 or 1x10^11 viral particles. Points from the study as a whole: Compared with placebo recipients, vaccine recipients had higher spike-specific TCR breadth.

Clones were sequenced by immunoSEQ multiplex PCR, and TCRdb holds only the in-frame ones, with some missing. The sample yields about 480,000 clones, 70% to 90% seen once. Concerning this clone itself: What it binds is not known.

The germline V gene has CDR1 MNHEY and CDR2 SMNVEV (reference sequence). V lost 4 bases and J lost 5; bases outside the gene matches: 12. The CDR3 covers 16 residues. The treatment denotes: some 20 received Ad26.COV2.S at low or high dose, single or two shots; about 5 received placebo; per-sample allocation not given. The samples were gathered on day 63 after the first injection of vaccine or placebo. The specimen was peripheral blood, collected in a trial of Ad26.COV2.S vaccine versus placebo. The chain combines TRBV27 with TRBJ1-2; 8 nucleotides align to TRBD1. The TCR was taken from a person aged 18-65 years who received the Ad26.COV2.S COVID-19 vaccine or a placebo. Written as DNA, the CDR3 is TGTGCCAGCAGTTCATTGACAGGGGCGGGCCTATATGGCTACACCTTC. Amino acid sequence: CASSSLTGAGLYGYTF.